This T cell receptor beta chain was captured in a study of Graves' ophthalmopathy and Graves' hyperthyroidism. Concerning this clonotype: Its antigen is as yet unknown.

Investigators amplified TCR beta CDR3 regions from RNA transcripts. A first-round RT-PCR used HTBI primers, followed by a second-round multiplex PCR. MiXCR was run by TCRdb on the multiplex PCR reads, yielding one entry per CDR3 protein. Among fewer than 650,000 distinct CDR3 sequences listed, about 20% were seen once. Regarding the study as a whole: In blood, most expanded thyroid clonotypes above 0.001 frequency were also detected. Progression of ophthalmopathy was predicted by the model with 60% to 71% sensitivity and around 72% specificity.

Certain patients, namely those with other autoimmune diseases, uncontrolled infections, pregnancy or lactation, were excluded. Diagnostic conclusions were grounded in clinical symptoms, serum thyroxine, TRAb, thyroid ultrasound and orbital computed tomography. CDR1 is MNHNS and CDR2 is SASEGT in the germline V gene. V lost 4 bases and J 0 bases, leaving 10 bases between the germline ends. This CDR3 has 15 amino acids. Source material: peripheral blood. This TCR was sampled from a woman in her late teens or twenties with stable Graves' hyperthyroidism. Some clones in this sample may be carry-over from other donors' samples. The J gene is TRBJ1-5, the V gene TRBV6-1; unclear D gene. CDR3 in amino acids: CASSVGWSSNQPQHF. The CDR3 DNA sequence: TGTGCCAGCAGTGTAGGGTGGTCTAGCAATCAGCCCCAGCATTTT.